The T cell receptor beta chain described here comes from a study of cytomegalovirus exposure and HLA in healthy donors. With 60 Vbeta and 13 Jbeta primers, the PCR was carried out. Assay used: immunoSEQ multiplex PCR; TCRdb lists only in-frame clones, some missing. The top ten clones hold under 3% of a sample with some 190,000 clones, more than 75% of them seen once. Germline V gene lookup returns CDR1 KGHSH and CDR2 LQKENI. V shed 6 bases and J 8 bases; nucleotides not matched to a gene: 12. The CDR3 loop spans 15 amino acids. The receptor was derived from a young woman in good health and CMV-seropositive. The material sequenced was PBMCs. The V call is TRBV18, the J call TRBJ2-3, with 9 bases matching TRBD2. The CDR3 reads CASSPRGTSLVTQYF. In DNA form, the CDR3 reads TGTGCCAGCTCCCCGCGGGGGACTAGCCTCGTTACGCAGTATTTT.